The 18 T cell receptor beta chains in this list originate from one sample, sequenced in a study of radiation and T cells in renal cell carcinoma. This table comes from immunoSEQ multiplex PCR, and its TCRdb copy is limited to in-frame clones, with some not included. The data show around 180,000 clones, around 90% seen once. Time point given: blood 4 weeks post-SBRT, at nephrectomy. The treatment is: 15 Gy SBRT to primary tumor, nephrectomy 4 weeks later. Source: blood, taken from a patient whose treatment included radiotherapy and nephrectomy. The receptor set was obtained from a woman aged 50 to 65 with renal cell carcinoma.

This rearrangement joins TRBV18 to TRBJ1-5; 9 bases are a match to TRBD1. The CDR3 runs to 16 residues. Germline values: CDR1 KGHSH, CDR2 LQKENI. V was clipped by 0 bases and J by 4 bases; unmatched bases: 4. The CDR3 is CASSPPGTGNNQPQHF. As DNA, the CDR3 is TGTGCCAGCTCACCACCTGGGACAGGGAATAATCAGCCCCAGCATTTT.

Only a few counts were recorded for this clone. The rearrangement links TRBV19 to TRBJ1-1, with 7 bases lining up with TRBD1. Trimming cost V 9 bases and J 3 bases; bases outside gene matches: 7. CDR1 is LNHDA, CDR2 SQIVND, per germline (reference sequence). CDR3 length: 13 residues. This chain's CDR3 is CASAGQSDTEAFF. DNA of the CDR3: TGTGCCAGCGCGGGACAGTCGGACACTGAAGCTTTCTTT.

The chain is built from TRBV6-1 and TRBJ1-5, with D unclear. CDR3 length: 13 amino acids. The V end was cut by 7 bases, the J end by 1 base, with 8 bases between. Per the germline V gene, CDR1 is MNHNS and CDR2 is SASEGT. The CDR3 protein is CASNVGSNQPQHF. In DNA form, the CDR3 reads TGTGCCAGCAATGTAGGAAGCAATCAGCCCCAGCATTTT.

As to this clone: Other DNA sequences from this sample encode an identical CDR3 as well. This chain links TRBV7-2 with TRBJ1-5; D gene uncertain. CDR1 SGHTA and CDR2 FQGNSA come from the germline V gene. V was trimmed by 1 base and J by 7 bases, leaving 8 bases between them. This CDR3 is 13 amino acids long. The CDR3 is CASSLEGQQPQHF. In DNA, the CDR3 is TGTGCCAGCAGCTTAGAAGGGCAGCAGCCCCAGCATTTT.

The genes are TRBV4-3 and TRBJ2-7; 7 bases are shared with TRBD2. This CDR3 is 14 amino acids long. CDR1 is LGHNA and CDR2 is YSLEER in the germline V gene. With 0 bases clipped from V and 3 bases from J, the junction kept 2 bases outside the gene matches. The CDR3 reads CASSQEGRGYEQYF. CDR3 coding DNA: TGCGCCAGCAGCCAAGAGGGGAGGGGCTACGAGCAGTACTTC.

The chain links TRBV14 to TRBJ1-1, with D tentatively TRBD1 (5 bases). The CDR3 loop spans 16 amino acids. Trimming removed 3 bases from V and 3 bases from J, with 17 bases in between. Germline V gene data show CDR1 as SGHDN and CDR2 as FVKESK. Here the CDR3 DNA reads TGTGCCAGCAGCCATCGGGCGGGGGTGTCGTACACTGAAGCTTTCTTT. Residues: CASSHRAGVSYTEAFF.

The rearrangement joins TRBV7-2 to TRBJ2-1; a possible D gene is TRBD1 (6 bases). Trimming stripped 0 bases from V and 14 bases from J, with 11 bases between. CDR3 length equals 12 residues. The V gene's germline CDR1 is SGHTA and CDR2 FQGNSA. CDR3 loop: CASSLAITGKFF. CDR3 DNA: TGTGCCAGCAGCTTAGCGATCACAGGGAAGTTCTTC.

The chain carries TRBV19 and TRBJ2-7; TRBD2 matches 8 bases. CDR1 and CDR2 (germline): LNHDA, SQIVND (reference sequence). The trim removed 6 bases at V and 0 bases at J, leaving 1 base unmatched. CDR3 size: 13 residues. CDR3 sequence reads: CASSSGSSYEQYF. CDR3 DNA sequence: TGTGCCAGTAGCAGCGGGAGCTCCTACGAGCAGTACTTC.

The J gene is TRBJ1-4, the V gene TRBV2; D is uncertain. The V gene's germline CDR1 is SNHLY and CDR2 FYNNEI. Trimming pared 6 bases from V and 3 bases from J, leaving 5 bases between. The CDR3 sequence is 12 residues long. CDR3 bases: TGTGCCAGCAGGCCGCCTAATGAAAAACTGTTTTTT. As protein: CASRPPNEKLFF.

J is TRBJ2-6 and V is TRBV4-3; possible D gene TRBD1, 6 bases. The length of the CDR3 is 18 residues. Germline V CDR1 and CDR2: LGHNA, YSLEER. Between the trimmed V and J ends, which lost 0 bases and 0 bases, there was a span of 12 bases. CDR3 protein: CASSQDGTPFSGANVLTF. The CDR3 coding sequence is TGCGCCAGCAGCCAAGATGGGACACCATTCTCTGGGGCCAACGTCCTGACTTTC.

This clone was seen more than once but under ten times. This sequence joins TRBV7-2 and TRBJ1-2; 7 bases line up with TRBD1. The CDR3 loop spans 14 amino acids. The junction had 8 bases not matched to a gene; V was cut back by 4 bases and J by 6 bases. Germline CDR1 is SGHTA and CDR2 is FQGNSA. The CDR3 loop reads CASSSSRQGNGYTF. For the CDR3, the DNA is TGTGCCAGCAGCTCGTCAAGACAGGGCAATGGCTACACCTTC.

This chain joins TRBV5-1 and TRBJ1-3; D ambiguous. The CDR3 consists of 14 residues. The germline V and J ends were trimmed by 4 bases and 3 bases, with 11 bases remaining between them. The germline V gene has CDR1 SGHRS and CDR2 YFSETQ. The CDR3 spells CASSPDTDGNTIYF. The CDR3 DNA is TGCGCCAGCAGCCCAGACACAGATGGAAACACCATATATTTT.

The rearrangement uses TRBV19 and TRBJ1-5, with a possible D match to TRBD1 (5 bases). Germline V CDR1 and CDR2: LNHDA, SQIVND (reference sequence). Trimming removed 1 base from V and 6 bases from J, with 13 bases in between. CDR3 length equals 15 residues. The DNA of the CDR3 is TGTGCCAGTAGTATAGGAGGGGTCCTGGGTCAGCCCCAGCATTTT. This codes for CASSIGGVLGQPQHF.

The CDR3 loop is CASSSPPGIETQYF. The CDR3 DNA reads as TGTGCCAGTTCCTCTCCCCCGGGGATTGAGACCCAGTACTTC. The chain recombines TRBV5-6 with TRBJ2-5, with D possibly TRBD2 on 5 matching bases. The CDR3 consists of 14 residues. The germline V gene has CDR1 SGHDT and CDR2 YYEEEE. Trimming took off 8 bases at V and 5 bases at J, with 19 bases between the two ends.

The chain has TRBV7-2 and TRBJ1-1; D is possibly TRBD1 (6 bases). This CDR3 is 16 amino acids long. The V gene's germline CDR1 is SGHTA and CDR2 FQGNSA. Trimming pared 1 base from V and 0 bases from J, leaving 12 bases between. The CDR3 sequence: CASSLGGQGMNTEAFF. The CDR3 DNA reads TGTGCCAGCAGCTTAGGGGGGCAGGGGATGAACACTGAAGCTTTCTTT. The variable domain in full, with the rest retrieved from reference TRBV7-2 and TRBJ1-1, is GAGVSQSPSNKVTEKGKDVELRCDPISGHTALYWYRQSLGQGLEFLIYFQGNSAPDKSGLPSDRFSAERTGGSVSTLTIQRTQQEDSAVYLCASSLGGQGMNTEAFFGQGTRLTVV.

V usage is TRBV5-5 and J usage is TRBJ2-5; TRBD2 is a possible D gene (6 bases). V gave up 4 bases and J gave up 1 base, with 17 bases separating them. There are 16 residues in the CDR3. Germline CDR1 reads SGHKS; CDR2 reads YYEKEE (reference sequence). The CDR3 nucleotides are TGTGCCAGCAGCCCAGGCCTGGGGGGAGGCCAAGAGACCCAGTACTTC. Translated, it gives CASSPGLGGGQETQYF. Complete variable domain (other parts from reference TRBV5-5 and TRBJ2-5): DAGVTQSPTHLIKTRGQQVTLRCSPISGHKSVSWYQQVLGQGPQFIFQYYEKEERGRGNFPDRFSARQFPNYSSELNVNALLLGDSALYLCASSPGLGGGQETQYFGPGTRLLVL.

In the case of this clone: This same CDR3 is encoded by further DNA sequences in the sample. The chain recombines TRBV7-2 with TRBJ1-3; D not certain. Between the trimmed V and J ends, which lost 2 bases and 0 bases, there was a span of 5 bases. CDR3 size: 14 residues. In germline, CDR1 is SGHTA, CDR2 FQGNSA. CDR3 loop: CASSLQSSGNTIYF. In DNA form, the CDR3 reads TGTGCCAGCAGCTTACAAAGCTCTGGAAACACCATATATTTT. Based on the CDR3 plus reference TRBV7-2 and TRBJ1-3, the full variable domain is GAGVSQSPSNKVTEKGKDVELRCDPISGHTALYWYRQSLGQGLEFLIYFQGNSAPDKSGLPSDRFSAERTGGSVSTLTIQRTQQEDSAVYLCASSLQSSGNTIYFGEGSWLTVV.

The chain uses TRBV6-5 and TRBJ2-3; D gene uncertain. The V end lost 2 bases, the J end lost 2 bases, and 5 bases lay between the germline ends. This CDR3 contains 13 residues. CDR1 is MNHEY, CDR2 SVGAGI, per germline. The CDR3: CASSYQYTDTQYF. The CDR3 nucleotides read TGTGCCAGCAGTTACCAGTACACAGATACGCAGTATTTT.